Each of the 31 T cell receptor beta chains below was sequenced from the same sample in a study of cytomegalovirus exposure and HLA in healthy donors. Both 60 Vbeta primers and 13 Jbeta primers went into the PCR. Profiled with immunoSEQ multiplex PCR; TCRdb holds only in-frame clones, not every one. The data contain 110,000 to 150,000 clones, approximately 78% of them seen just once; the ten biggest clones take up about 4.1%. Sequencing used PBMCs. The source of these receptors is a woman in her thirties or forties in good health and CMV-seropositive.

J is TRBJ1-1 and V is TRBV28; 8 bases agree with TRBD1. The V segment lost 1 base and the J segment 1 base; nucleotides outside the gene matches: 2. Germline loops: CDR1 MDHEN, CDR2 SYDVKM. There are 15 residues in the CDR3. CDR3 sequence reads: CASSLYRGSNTEAFF. The CDR3 DNA is TGTGCCAGCAGTTTATACAGGGGGTCGAACACTGAAGCTTTCTTT.

The chain carries TRBV7-9 and TRBJ2-4, with TRBD1 matching 8 bases. Germline V CDR1 and CDR2: SEHNR, FQNEAQ (reference sequence). Germline trimming cut 7 bases from V and 6 bases from J; bases unmatched to any gene: 11. This CDR3 region has 15 residues. DNA of the CDR3: TGTGCCAGCAACCAGGGGGCCCCGAGGGCAAACATTCAGTACTTC. Translating it yields CASNQGAPRANIQYF.

V and J are TRBV9 and TRBJ1-1; 7 positions match TRBD1. The CDR3 has 18 amino acids. Per the germline V gene, CDR1 is SGDLS and CDR2 is YYNGEE. V lost 3 bases, J lost 1 base, and 15 bases stayed unmatched. The DNA of the CDR3 is TGTGCCAGCAGCGGCCGACAGGGCGGACCGGCCGGGAACACTGAAGCTTTCTTT. Protein product: CASSGRQGGPAGNTEAFF.

The chain's CDR3 is CASSLSTGGEQYF. The CDR3, as DNA: TGTGCCAGCAGCTTGAGTACGGGAGGGGAGCAGTACTTC. V is TRBV5-4 and J is TRBJ2-5; 8 bases map to TRBD2. The CDR3 covers 13 residues. Germline CDR1 and CDR2: SGHNT and YYREEE (reference sequence). Losses at the gene ends were 1 base for V and 11 bases for J; bases not matched to a gene: 7.

On this clone itself: The junction shows a germline mismatch at one end, possibly a read error. The chain has TRBV7-3 and TRBJ2-3; weak D call: TRBD2 (5 bases). Germline V gene sequence: CDR1 SGHTA, CDR2 FQGTGA. The CDR3 consists of 14 residues. The CDR3 DNA reads as TGTGCCAGCAGTTTAAGCGGAAGCACAGATACGCAGTATTTT. This gives the protein CASSLSGSTDTQYF.

The chain has TRBV11-1 and TRBJ2-7, with TRBD1 matching 11 bases. Per the germline V gene, CDR1 is SGHAT and CDR2 is FQDESV (reference sequence). This CDR3 spans 15 amino acids. The V segment lost 3 bases and the J segment 0 bases; nucleotides outside the gene matches: 1. The CDR3 sequence: CASSFGTGGSYEQYF. The DNA of the CDR3 is TGTGCCAGCAGCTTCGGGACAGGGGGCTCCTACGAGCAGTACTTC.

This chain links TRBV11-3 with TRBJ1-6; D is possibly TRBD1 (6 bases). Trimming removed 0 bases at V and 9 bases at J, with 15 bases between. Germline CDR1 is SGHNT and CDR2 is YENEEA. The CDR3 covers 16 residues. CDR3 amino acids: CASSLEDGRGGSPLHF. DNA for the CDR3: TGTGCCAGCAGCTTAGAAGATGGCAGGGGCGGTTCACCCCTCCACTTT.

The V call is TRBV6-1, the J call TRBJ1-6, with 7 bases matching TRBD1. CDR1 MNHNS and CDR2 SASEGT come from the germline V gene. The CDR3 totals 15 residues. Trimming took 3 bases from V and 5 from J; bases not matched to a gene: 4. In DNA form, the CDR3 reads TGTGCCAGCAGTGATGGTCAGGGGGATAATTCACCCCTCCACTTT. Protein: CASSDGQGDNSPLHF.

This clone was detected once. The V and J genes are TRBV2 and TRBJ2-6, with D tentatively TRBD2 (8 bases). CDR3 size: 18 residues. Trimming took 8 bases from V and 0 from J, leaving 20 bases between them. From germline, CDR1 is SNHLY and CDR2 FYNNEI. The DNA of the CDR3 is TGTGCCAGCGATCGGTTCGGGAGGGGGCTCTCTGGGGCCAACGTCCTGACTTTC. Translated, it gives CASDRFGRGLSGANVLTF.

The genes are TRBV5-6 and TRBJ2-3, with TRBD2 identical over 13 bases. After removal of 4 bases from V and 2 bases from J, the junction contained 4 bases not matched to a gene. This CDR3 has 16 residues. In germline, CDR1 is SGHDT, CDR2 YYEEEE. The DNA of the CDR3 is TGTGCCAGCAGCGCGGGACTAGCGGGGTTCACAGATACGCAGTATTTT. It codes for CASSAGLAGFTDTQYF. Using reference TRBV5-6 and TRBJ2-3 for the parts outside the CDR3, the full variable domain is DAGVTQSPTHLIKTRGQQVTLRCSPKSGHDTVSWYQQALGQGPQFIFQYYEEEERQRGNFPDRFSGHQFPNYSSELNVNALLLGDSALYLCASSAGLAGFTDTQYFGPGTRLTVL.

This chain connects TRBV4-1 to TRBJ2-3; 7 positions agree with TRBD1. V was pared by 4 bases and J by 4 bases, with 5 bases of the junction left unmatched. CDR1 is MGHRA and CDR2 is YSYEKL in the germline V gene. This CDR3 comprises 14 residues. Here the CDR3 reads CASSRDSISDTQYF. The CDR3 nucleotides are TGCGCCAGCAGCCGGGACAGCATATCAGATACGCAGTATTTT.

In this sample, this clone turned up a few times. V gene TRBV7-9 combines with J gene TRBJ1-1; D possibly corresponds to TRBD1 (5 bases). The length of the CDR3 is 15 residues. V gave up 5 bases and J gave up 4 bases, with 17 bases separating them. CDR1 is SEHNR, CDR2 FQNEAQ, per germline (reference sequence). The CDR3 region is CASSQWTGGVTEAFF. In DNA, the CDR3 is TGTGCCAGCAGCCAGTGGACGGGGGGTGTCACTGAAGCTTTCTTT.

Turning to this clone: This specimen includes other DNA sequences encoding the same CDR3. The chain combines TRBV7-8 with TRBJ1-2, with 7 bases lining up with TRBD1. This CDR3 has 14 residues. Looked up from germline, CDR1 is SGHVS and CDR2 is FQNEAQ. J gave up 4 bases and V 0 bases, and 2 bases lay outside the gene matches. The DNA of the CDR3 is TGTGCCAGCAGCTTAGCACAGGGGTTCTATGGCTACACCTTC. This codes for CASSLAQGFYGYTF.

The chain recombines TRBV6-1 with TRBJ2-5; 10 positions agree with TRBD1. CDR1 and CDR2 from the germline V gene are MNHNS and SASEGT. Losses at the gene ends were 1 base for V and 5 bases for J; bases not matched to a gene: 4. The CDR3 extends over 15 amino acids. The CDR3 loop reads CASSEGTGGLETQYF. The CDR3 bases are TGTGCCAGCAGTGAAGGGACAGGGGGATTGGAGACCCAGTACTTC.

The chain couples TRBV28 to TRBJ2-1; maybe TRBD2 (5 bases). Trimming cost V 7 bases and J 8 bases, with 12 bases left between them. The germline V gene encodes CDR1 MDHEN and CDR2 SYDVKM. The CDR3 sequence is 12 residues long. CDR3 residues: CASNKLGHEQFF. The CDR3 DNA follows: TGTGCCAGCAATAAACTAGGCCATGAGCAGTTCTTC.

This sequence joins TRBV5-1 and TRBJ2-7; no reliable D call. The CDR3 is made up of 14 amino acids. CDR1 is SGHRS, CDR2 YFSETQ, per germline. V was pared by 0 bases and J by 0 bases, with 7 bases between. The CDR3 here is CASSLGQFSYEQYF. CDR3 sequence (DNA): TGCGCCAGCAGCTTGGGCCAGTTCTCCTACGAGCAGTACTTC.

The rearrangement joins TRBV28 to TRBJ1-2, with 12 nucleotides matching TRBD1. Per the germline V gene, CDR1 is MDHEN and CDR2 is SYDVKM. Losses at the gene ends were 5 bases for V and 7 bases for J; bases not matched to a gene: 5. CDR3 length: 14 residues. This chain's CDR3 is CASSPGQGAVGYTF. The CDR3 DNA reads TGTGCCAGCAGTCCGGGACAGGGGGCTGTTGGCTACACCTTC.

The chain has TRBV19 and TRBJ2-7; 8 bases are a match to TRBD2. The V segment lost 6 bases and the J segment 0 bases; nucleotides outside the gene matches: 10. CDR1 is LNHDA, CDR2 SQIVND, per germline (reference sequence). The length of the CDR3 is 16 residues. The chain's CDR3 is CASRPNSGASSYEQYF. CDR3 nucleotide sequence: TGTGCCAGTAGACCCAATAGCGGGGCAAGCTCCTACGAGCAGTACTTC.

The chain employs TRBV7-2 and TRBJ2-2, with 10 bases matching TRBD2. The germline CDR1 and CDR2 sequences are SGHTA and FQGNSA. The V gene end was trimmed by 2 bases and the J gene end by 4 bases; junction bases not matched to a gene: 7. The CDR3 has 17 amino acids. CDR3 DNA sequence: TGTGCCAGCAGCTTATTAAGCGGGGGGGCGGCCACCGGGGAGCTGTTTTTT. Protein: CASSLLSGGAATGELFF.

This clone turned up a few times. This rearrangement joins TRBV5-1 to TRBJ2-7; TRBD1 matches 8 bases. The length of the CDR3 is 14 residues. J was trimmed by 6 bases and V by 3 bases; bases with no gene match: 8. Per germline, CDR1 SGHRS and CDR2 YFSETQ. The CDR3, as DNA: TGCGCCAGCAGCTCGGAGGTTACAGGGGGCGAGCAGTACTTC. This sequence encodes CASSSEVTGGEQYF. Filled out from reference TRBV5-1 and TRBJ2-7, the complete variable domain reads KAGVTQTPRYLIKTRGQQVTLSCSPISGHRSVSWYQQTPGQGLQFLFEYFSETQRNKGNFPGRFSGRQFSNSRSEMNVSTLELGDSALYLCASSSEVTGGEQYFGPGTRLTVT.

This chain links TRBV6-6 with TRBJ2-3; 7 bases fit TRBD1. The ends lost 4 bases at V and 6 bases at J; junction bases unmatched: 13. Germline assignment: CDR1 MNHNY and CDR2 SVGAGI (reference sequence). The CDR3 is 16 amino acids. Here the CDR3 reads CASSSPGQRGPDTQYF. The CDR3 DNA follows: TGTGCCAGCAGTTCCCCGGGACAGAGGGGCCCTGATACGCAGTATTTT.

The CDR3 nucleotides are TGCGCCAGCAGCTTGGAGACAGGCGTCACCGATGGCTACACCTTC. It codes for CASSLETGVTDGYTF. The genes are TRBV5-1 and TRBJ1-2, with D possibly matching TRBD1 (6 bases). This CDR3 has 15 amino acids. The germline V and J ends were trimmed by 0 bases and 6 bases, with 15 bases remaining between them. Germline assignment: CDR1 SGHRS and CDR2 YFSETQ.

The rearrangement uses TRBV6-1 and TRBJ2-5, with 9 bases identical to TRBD1. V shed 4 bases, J shed 5 bases, and the junction held 8 bases outside the gene matches. From germline, CDR1 is MNHNS and CDR2 SASEGT. The CDR3 spans 15 residues. DNA for the CDR3: TGTGCCAGCAGTGGGGGGACAGGGTTGAGGGAGACCCAGTACTTC. Translated, it gives CASSGGTGLRETQYF.

The chain couples TRBV27 to TRBJ1-1; D gene unclear. V gave up 6 bases and J gave up 5 bases, with 13 bases separating them. Germline V lookup: CDR1 MNHEY, CDR2 SMNVEV (reference sequence). The CDR3 extends over 13 amino acids. Here the CDR3 DNA reads TGTGCCAGCAGCCCCGGGGTGGGGACTGAAGCTTTCTTT. Protein product: CASSPGVGTEAFF.

V gene TRBV19 combines with J gene TRBJ1-5, with D possibly TRBD1 on 6 matching bases. The V end lost 5 bases, the J end lost 4 bases, and 12 bases lay between the germline ends. The CDR3 length is 14 residues. Looked up from germline, CDR1 is LNHDA and CDR2 is SQIVND (reference sequence). The CDR3 spells CASSQDSSNQPQHF. In DNA, the CDR3 is TGTGCCAGTAGTCAGGACAGTTCTAATCAGCCCCAGCATTTT.

V is TRBV5-4 and J is TRBJ1-6; a possible D gene is TRBD1 (6 bases). V lost 0 bases, J lost 3 bases, and 10 bases lay in between. Germline assignment: CDR1 SGHNT and CDR2 YYREEE (reference sequence). The length of the CDR3 is 16 residues. As DNA, the CDR3 is TGTGCCAGCAGCTTGGCCACAGGGTACTATAATTCACCCCTCCACTTT. Protein sequence: CASSLATGYYNSPLHF.

The rearrangement joins TRBV6-1 to TRBJ1-2; the match to TRBD1 covers 7 bases. The trim removed 3 bases at V and 7 bases at J, leaving 5 bases unmatched. Germline V gene lookup returns CDR1 MNHNS and CDR2 SASEGT. This CDR3 is built from 13 residues. This CDR3 reads CASSERTGSGYTF. DNA of the CDR3: TGTGCCAGCAGTGAGAGGACAGGCTCTGGCTACACCTTC.

This chain joins TRBV9 and TRBJ1-6; D remains ambiguous. The V gene lost 0 bases and the J gene lost 10 bases, with 8 bases spanning the gap. The V gene's germline CDR1 is SGDLS and CDR2 YYNGEE. This CDR3 comprises 13 residues. This CDR3 is CASSVVESSPLHF. In DNA, the CDR3 is TGTGCCAGCAGCGTAGTTGAGAGCTCACCCCTCCACTTT.

V usage is TRBV6-1 and J usage is TRBJ2-7; 9 bases fit TRBD1. This CDR3 comprises 12 residues. Looked up from germline, CDR1 is MNHNS and CDR2 is SASEGT. Germline trimming cut 10 bases from V and 7 bases from J; bases unmatched to any gene: 8. In nucleotides, the CDR3 is TGTGCCATTCGACAGGGGGTGAGTGAGCAGTACTTC. Translating gives CAIRQGVSEQYF.

This rearrangement joins TRBV28 to TRBJ2-7, with D tentatively TRBD2 (5 bases). From germline, CDR1 is MDHEN and CDR2 SYDVKM. Trimming left V 4 bases short and J 7 bases short, with 11 bases between. There are 12 residues in the CDR3. The CDR3, as DNA: TGTGCCAGCAGTTCCGGACTTTCGGAGCAGTACTTC. As protein: CASSSGLSEQYF.

As to this clone: The identical CDR3 is also encoded by other nucleotide sequences in the sample. The rearrangement joins TRBV19 to TRBJ2-2, with 9 bases lining up with TRBD1. The ends lost 7 bases at V and 4 bases at J; junction bases unmatched: 13. CDR1 and CDR2 from the germline V gene are LNHDA and SQIVND (reference sequence). The CDR3 sequence is 17 residues long. For the CDR3, the DNA is TGTGCCAGTACCCCGGCCCCCGGGACAGGGTTCACCGGGGAGCTGTTTTTT. Translating it yields CASTPAPGTGFTGELFF. Complete variable domain (other parts from reference TRBV19 and TRBJ2-2): DGGITQSPKYLFRKEGQNVTLSCEQNLNHDAMYWYRQDPGQGLRLIYYSQIVNDFQKGDIAEGYSVSREKKESFPLTVTSAQKNPTAFYLCASTPAPGTGFTGELFFGEGSRLTVL.